The 32 T cell receptor beta chains in this list originate from one sample, sequenced in a study of graft-versus-host responses after intestinal transplantation. Sequenced by immunoSEQ multiplex PCR; TCRdb stores in-frame clones only, minus some. Among roughly 100,000 clones listed, 90% to 95% were seen once. For these TCRs, the target antigens are not known. The material sequenced was unstimulated CD4+ T cells sorted from spleen or lymph node cells, taken before transplant. These receptors all stem from a human donor who was the organ donor for an intestinal transplant.

The chain has TRBV19 and TRBJ1-5; possibly TRBD1 for D (6 bases). The germline V and J ends were trimmed by 6 bases and 0 bases, with 30 bases remaining between them. The CDR3 sequence is 21 residues long. CDR1 is LNHDA, CDR2 SQIVND, per germline (reference sequence). CDR3 region: CASSDSPGGGAAPYSNQPQHF. CDR3 DNA: TGTGCCAGTAGCGACTCACCCGGCGGGGGGGCAGCTCCTTATAGCAATCAGCCCCAGCATTTT.

The chain links TRBV7-2 to TRBJ2-5, with TRBD2 matching over 7 bases. The CDR3 runs to 14 residues. V shed 0 bases, J shed 5 bases, and the junction held 3 bases outside the gene matches. Germline values: CDR1 SGHTA, CDR2 FQGNSA. In DNA form, the CDR3 reads TGTGCCAGCAGCTTAGCGCAGGGAGGGGAGACCCAGTACTTC. Protein product: CASSLAQGGETQYF.

The chain uses TRBV9 and TRBJ1-6, with no clear D. The CDR3 consists of 12 residues. Trimming removed 4 bases from V and 8 bases from J, with 7 bases in between. Germline values: CDR1 SGDLS, CDR2 YYNGEE. CDR3 residues: CASSSRDSPLHF. CDR3 coding DNA: TGTGCCAGCAGCTCCCGAGATTCACCCCTCCACTTT.

The CDR3 protein is CAWNLGGDQPQHF. CDR3 DNA sequence: TGTGCCTGGAACCTGGGGGGGGATCAGCCCCAGCATTTT. The rearrangement links TRBV30 to TRBJ1-5, with D possibly TRBD1 on 5 matching bases. This CDR3 has 13 amino acids. Trimming stripped 4 bases from V and 5 bases from J, with 12 bases between. CDR1 and CDR2 (germline): GTSNPN, SVGIG (reference sequence). The full variable domain, its missing parts supplied by reference TRBV30 and TRBJ1-5, is SQTIHQWPATLVQPVGSPLSLECTVEGTSNPNLYWYRQAAGRGLQLLFYSVGIGQISSEVPQNLSASRPQDRQFILSSKKLLLSDSGFYLCAWNLGGDQPQHFGDGTRLSIL.

The genes are TRBV7-2 and TRBJ2-3; perhaps TRBD2 as D (7 bases). The CDR3 sequence is 18 residues long. Germline CDR1 is SGHTA and CDR2 is FQGNSA. The V and J ends lost 3 bases and 0 bases respectively, with 19 bases between them. The CDR3 region is CASSFPSKGGASTDTQYF. The CDR3 DNA follows: TGTGCCAGCAGCTTCCCATCCAAGGGGGGGGCTAGCACAGATACGCAGTATTTT.

This clone was detected once. V and J are TRBV4-1 and TRBJ2-7; perhaps TRBD1 as D (6 bases). CDR3 size: 12 residues. Trimming pared 6 bases from V and 0 bases from J, leaving 6 bases between. Germline CDR1 MGHRA, CDR2 YSYEKL. The CDR3 loop is CASRQGSYEQYF. The CDR3 bases are TGCGCCAGCAGACAGGGCTCCTACGAGCAGTACTTC.

The J gene is TRBJ2-5, the V gene TRBV7-2, with unresolved D. The V and J ends lost 1 base and 4 bases respectively, with 16 bases between them. The V gene's germline CDR1 is SGHTA and CDR2 FQGNSA. This CDR3 contains 16 residues. CDR3 sequence reads: CASSLGSSSPTETQYF. CDR3 in DNA: TGTGCCAGCAGCTTAGGTTCGTCTAGTCCCACAGAGACCCAGTACTTC. Together with reference TRBV7-2 and TRBJ2-5, the CDR3 gives the full variable domain: GAGVSQSPSNKVTEKGKDVELRCDPISGHTALYWYRQSLGQGLEFLIYFQGNSAPDKSGLPSDRFSAERTGGSVSTLTIQRTQQEDSAVYLCASSLGSSSPTETQYFGPGTRLLVL.

This sequence joins TRBV7-8 and TRBJ2-1, with 12 bases aligning to TRBD2. With 7 bases clipped from V and 4 bases from J, the junction kept 11 bases outside the gene matches. The germline V gene has CDR1 SGHVS and CDR2 FQNEAQ. The CDR3 is 17 residues long. This CDR3 is CASTLPLAGGQYNEQFF. The CDR3 bases are TGTGCCAGCACCCTTCCCCTAGCGGGGGGGCAATACAATGAGCAGTTCTTC.

The chain carries TRBV12-5 and TRBJ2-5; possibly TRBD2 for D (6 bases). The DNA end lines up better with TRBJ2-7; the J call may be wrong. The CDR3 loop spans 14 amino acids. CDR1 is LGHNT, CDR2 FRNRAP, per germline. CDR3 in DNA: TGTGCTAGTGGACGGGGCGGGGTCTCCTACGAGCAGTACTTC. Translated: CASGRGGVSYEQYF.

This chain connects TRBV7-9 to TRBJ2-3; 11 bases are a match to TRBD2. CDR3 size: 14 residues. CDR1 is SEHNR, CDR2 FQNEAQ, per germline (reference sequence). Germline trimming cut 2 bases from V and 6 bases from J; bases unmatched to any gene: 1. The CDR3 reads CASSLRLAGDTQYF. In DNA form, the CDR3 reads TGTGCCAGCAGCTTAAGACTAGCGGGGGATACGCAGTATTTT.

CDR3 coding DNA: TGCGCCAGCAGCCACGCTAGCGGGGATTTGAATGAGCAGTTCTTC. It is translated as CASSHASGDLNEQFF. This chain links TRBV4-3 with TRBJ2-1; 9 bases match TRBD2. Germline loops: CDR1 LGHNA, CDR2 YSLEER. The CDR3 sequence is 15 residues long. The V gene end was trimmed by 3 bases and the J gene end by 7 bases; junction bases not matched to a gene: 7.

This clone has just one count. An end of the junction does not agree with germline; a read error may underlie this. The chain couples TRBV7-7 to TRBJ2-5, with D perhaps matching TRBD2 (5 bases). The end of the DNA fits TRBJ2-7 better, so the J call may be wrong. The CDR3 is made up of 14 amino acids. Germline V gene lookup returns CDR1 SSHAT and CDR2 FNYEAQ (reference sequence). The CDR3 nucleotides are TGTGCTAGCAGCTCGGGGATAAGCGGCTACGAGCAGTACTTC. It encodes CASSSGISGYEQYF.

The chain has TRBV7-2 and TRBJ1-4; D remains unclear. Germline V CDR1 and CDR2: SGHTA, FQGNSA. V dropped 5 bases and J dropped 4 bases, with 14 bases sitting between them. This CDR3 is 15 amino acids long. The chain's CDR3 is CASSPGHGINEKLFF. The CDR3 nucleotides read TGTGCCAGCAGCCCCGGTCACGGGATTAATGAAAAACTGTTTTTT.

The rearrangement joins TRBV4-2 to TRBJ2-7, with 7 bases that match TRBD1. The CDR3 has 16 residues. Trimming at V came to 5 bases and at J to 2 bases, leaving 12 bases not matched to a gene. The V gene's germline CDR1 is LGHNA and CDR2 YNFKEQ. The CDR3 loop is CASSYRFGTATYEQYF. CDR3 coding DNA: TGTGCCAGCAGCTATCGCTTTGGGACAGCGACCTACGAGCAGTACTTC.

The chain is built from TRBV7-9 and TRBJ2-1, with 7 bases that match TRBD2. The germline V gene has CDR1 SEHNR and CDR2 FQNEAQ (reference sequence). The ends lost 6 bases at V and 7 bases at J; junction bases unmatched: 6. There are 13 residues in the CDR3. The CDR3 loop reads CASSSGGGNEQFF. The CDR3 region has the DNA TGTGCCAGCAGTTCTGGGGGGGGAAATGAGCAGTTCTTC.

V is TRBV7-3 and J is TRBJ2-3, with TRBD2 matching 9 bases. This CDR3 region has 18 residues. The germline V gene encodes CDR1 SGHTA and CDR2 FQGTGA. Trimming took 4 bases from V and 7 from J; bases not matched to a gene: 18. For the CDR3, the DNA is TGTGCCAGCAGCTCTAGAGTGGCGCGGGGGGGTCCCAGGAATACGCAGTATTTT. Protein: CASSSRVARGGPRNTQYF. Looking up the rest from reference TRBV7-3 and TRBJ2-3 gives the full variable domain: GAGVSQTPSNKVTEKGKYVELRCDPISGHTALYWYRQSLGQGPEFLIYFQGTGAADDSGLPNDRFFAVRPEGSVSTLKIQRTERGDSAVYLCASSSRVARGGPRNTQYFGPGTRLTVL.

The chain links TRBV27 to TRBJ1-6; the match to TRBD1 covers 7 bases. Unmatched junction bases numbered 1, after V lost 0 bases and J lost 8 bases. Germline CDR1 MNHEY, CDR2 SMNVEV (reference sequence). The CDR3 contains 14 residues. This CDR3 reads CASSLSRGDSPLHF. The CDR3 nucleotides are TGTGCCAGCAGTTTATCCAGGGGGGATTCACCCCTCCACTTT.

CDR3 in amino acids: CASRDRAHYEQYF. The CDR3 DNA sequence: TGCGCCAGCAGGGACAGGGCCCACTACGAGCAGTACTTC. The chain links TRBV10-1 to TRBJ2-7; 8 nucleotides agree with TRBD1. Germline loops: CDR1 WNHNN, CDR2 SYGVQD (reference sequence). This CDR3 is built from 13 residues. With 6 bases clipped from V and 3 bases from J, the junction kept 4 bases outside the gene matches.

This chain connects TRBV29-1 to TRBJ2-1; D perhaps matches TRBD1 (6 bases). V lost 2 bases and J 6 bases, leaving 11 bases between the germline ends. The CDR3 has 13 residues. The germline V gene has CDR1 SQVTM and CDR2 ANQGSEA. CDR3 DNA: TGCAGCGTTGAAAGGCAGGGGCGCAATGAGCAGTTCTTC. The encoded protein is CSVERQGRNEQFF.

This rearrangement joins TRBV5-1 to TRBJ2-7; TRBD1 agrees at 7 bases. CDR3 length: 14 amino acids. Germline values: CDR1 SGHRS, CDR2 YFSETQ. V dropped 5 bases and J dropped 2; count of bases not matched to a gene: 7. CDR3 sequence: CASSSGGVPYEQYF. The CDR3 DNA reads as TGCGCCAGCAGTTCAGGGGGTGTACCCTACGAGCAGTACTTC.

The chain has TRBV4-1 and TRBJ2-5; a possible D gene is TRBD2 (6 bases). The J call may be faulty, since TRBJ2-7 better matches the DNA end. CDR1 MGHRA and CDR2 YSYEKL come from the germline V gene. The CDR3 spans 16 residues. The CDR3 coding sequence is TGCGCCAGCAGCCACCACCCGGGGGACTCGACCTCCGAGCAGTACTTC. Residues: CASSHHPGDSTSEQYF.

The V gene is TRBV4-3, the J gene TRBJ2-3; D perhaps matches TRBD2 (6 bases). This CDR3 has 13 amino acids. CDR1 is LGHNA, CDR2 YSLEER, per germline. The germline V and J ends were trimmed by 1 base and 6 bases, with 8 bases remaining between them. CDR3: CASSQVGRDTQYF. For the CDR3, the DNA is TGCGCCAGCAGCCAAGTAGGGAGGGATACGCAGTATTTT.

The V call is TRBV18, the J call TRBJ1-1; D remains unclear. The CDR3 has 13 amino acids. Trimming pared 2 bases from V and 1 base from J, leaving 5 bases between. Germline V gene lookup returns CDR1 KGHSH and CDR2 LQKENI. Here the CDR3 DNA reads TGTGCCAGCTCACCATTAAAGAACACTGAAGCTTTCTTT. Encoded protein: CASSPLKNTEAFF.

The CDR3 protein is CASSPDLASETQYF. CDR3 coding DNA: TGTGCCAGCTCACCTGACCTAGCTTCCGAGACCCAGTACTTC. The chain recombines TRBV18 with TRBJ2-5; TRBD2 is a possible D gene (5 bases). CDR1 and CDR2 (germline): KGHSH, LQKENI. The CDR3 has 14 residues. Between the trimmed V and J ends, which lost 3 bases and 5 bases, there was a span of 13 bases.

This clone came up a few times. This chain connects TRBV6-5 to TRBJ2-5; 8 bases are a match to TRBD1. Germline V gives CDR1 MNHEY, CDR2 SVGAGI. This CDR3 region has 14 residues. V was clipped by 0 bases and J by 6 bases; unmatched bases: 3. The CDR3 loop reads CASSYSAGGQTQYF. The CDR3, as DNA: TGTGCCAGCAGTTACTCAGCAGGGGGCCAGACCCAGTACTTC.

The CDR3 reads CASSISPSWSETQYF. CDR3 bases: TGTGCCAGTAGTATCTCCCCTAGTTGGTCGGAGACCCAGTACTTC. The chain couples TRBV19 to TRBJ2-5; D unresolved. The CDR3 contains 15 residues. V was clipped by 3 bases and J by 5 bases, with 16 bases between them. Germline V gene sequence: CDR1 LNHDA, CDR2 SQIVND (reference sequence).

The gene calls are TRBV19 and TRBJ1-4; D might be TRBD1 (6 bases). Trimming cost V 5 bases and J 6 bases, with 19 bases left between them. The CDR3 covers 16 residues. Per germline, CDR1 LNHDA and CDR2 SQIVND (reference sequence). The CDR3 bases are TGTGCCAGTAGTCCTCCCTCAGCAGGGGAGTATGAAAAACTGTTTTTT. Protein sequence: CASSPPSAGEYEKLFF.

The gene calls are TRBV11-2 and TRBJ2-3; D gene unclear. Trimming pared 1 base from V and 4 bases from J, leaving 9 bases between. This CDR3 is 14 amino acids long. CDR1 is SGHAT and CDR2 is FQNNGV in the germline V gene. The CDR3 spells CASSLGRGADTQYF. The CDR3 nucleotides are TGTGCCAGCAGCTTAGGTCGAGGAGCAGATACGCAGTATTTT.

The sample holds one count of this clone. The chain links TRBV5-8 to TRBJ2-3; 9 bases fit TRBD2. Germline V lookup: CDR1 SGHTS, CDR2 YDEGEE. The length of the CDR3 is 16 residues. The V segment lost 4 bases and the J segment 4 bases; nucleotides outside the gene matches: 10. CDR3 in DNA: TGTGCCAGCAGCCTTCGAAGCGGGGGGACGGCAGATACGCAGTATTTT. It codes for CASSLRSGGTADTQYF.

This rearrangement joins TRBV6-1 to TRBJ1-3, with D uncertain. This CDR3 region has 13 residues. Germline V gene sequence: CDR1 MNHNS, CDR2 SASEGT. With 6 bases removed from V and 4 bases from J, the gap between germline ends came to 10 bases. CDR3 bases: TGTGCCAGCAGCGCGCACGCCGGAAACACCATATATTTT. Translation gives CASSAHAGNTIYF.

This clone was detected a few times. The chain employs TRBV5-3 and TRBJ1-4; TRBD1 might be the D (6 bases). TRBV5-3 is reported as an ORF; its role is uncertain. The V and J ends lost 3 bases and 0 bases respectively, with 6 bases between them. The CDR3 is made up of 14 amino acids. CDR3 sequence reads: CARSWTATNEKLFF. Written as DNA, the CDR3 is TGTGCCAGAAGCTGGACAGCAACTAATGAAAAACTGTTTTTT.

The chain combines TRBV7-9 with TRBJ2-3, with 12 bases lining up with TRBD2. The CDR3 loop spans 17 amino acids. CDR1 is SEHNR, CDR2 FQNEAQ, per germline (reference sequence). Losses at the gene ends were 0 bases for V and 5 bases for J; bases not matched to a gene: 6. The DNA of the CDR3 is TGTGCCAGCAGCTTAGCCTCTAGCGGGGGGGCAAGAGATACGCAGTATTTT. Its protein is CASSLASSGGARDTQYF.